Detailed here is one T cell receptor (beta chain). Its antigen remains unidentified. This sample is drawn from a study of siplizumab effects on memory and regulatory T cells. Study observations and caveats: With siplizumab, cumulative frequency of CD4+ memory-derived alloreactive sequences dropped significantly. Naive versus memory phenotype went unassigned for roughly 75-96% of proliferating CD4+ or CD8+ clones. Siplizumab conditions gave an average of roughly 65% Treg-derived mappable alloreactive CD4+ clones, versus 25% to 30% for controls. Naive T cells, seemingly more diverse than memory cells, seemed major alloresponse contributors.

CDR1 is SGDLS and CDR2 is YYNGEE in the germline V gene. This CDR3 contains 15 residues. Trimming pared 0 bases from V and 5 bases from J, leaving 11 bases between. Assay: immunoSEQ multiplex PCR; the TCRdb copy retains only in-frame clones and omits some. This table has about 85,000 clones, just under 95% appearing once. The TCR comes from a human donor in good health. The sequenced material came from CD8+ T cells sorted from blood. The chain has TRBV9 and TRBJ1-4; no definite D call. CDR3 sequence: CASSVGGSQNEKLFF. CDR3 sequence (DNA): TGTGCCAGCAGCGTAGGCGGGTCCCAGAATGAAAAACTGTTTTTT.